The rows below give T cell receptor beta chains drawn from one sample of a study of CD8 T cells in ankylosing spondylitis. One entry per CDR3 protein results from TCRdb running MiXCR on the 5' RACE reads. The sample yields 200,000 or so distinct CDR3 sequences, 10% to 15% seen once. The sequenced material came from blood, either unsorted or a sorted T cell fraction (not recorded which). The receptors stem from a female donor with ankylosing spondylitis or in good health (not recorded which). Both conserved end residues are part of each CDR3. D genes are given only for firm matches. Part of the rows lack a size; the others show once, few, many or a class for expanded clones.

J: TRBJ1-2; size: few; V: TRBV30; D: TRBD1; DNA: TGTGCCTGGAGGGTCGGGACAGGGATTTCTGACTATGGCTACACCTTC; CDR3: CAWRVGTGISDYGYTF
J: TRBJ1-1; size: few; V: TRBV30; D: .; DNA: TGTGCCTGGAGGCCGGGGAAGAACACTGAAGCTTTCTTT; CDR3: CAWRPGKNTEAFF
J: TRBJ2-1; size: few; V: TRBV20-1; D: TRBD1; DNA: TGCAGTGCTGCCCCGGACAGGAACTCCTACAATGAGCAGTTCTTC; CDR3: CSAAPDRNSYNEQFF
J: TRBJ1-2; size: many; V: TRBV24-1; D: .; DNA: TGTGCCACCAGTGATATGCCAGGGTATGGCTACACCTTC; CDR3: CATSDMPGYGYTF
J: TRBJ2-1; size: .; V: TRBV7-9; D: .; DNA: TGTGCCAGCAGCTTAGATTCCGGGGGCTGGTACAATGAGCAGTTCTTC; CDR3: CASSLDSGGWYNEQFF
J: TRBJ1-2; size: many; V: TRBV5-1; D: .; DNA: TGCGCCAGCAGCTTGATGGGGTCTGGTCTGACTTCTTATGGCTACACCTTC; CDR3: CASSLMGSGLTSYGYTF
J: TRBJ1-6; size: few; V: TRBV6-1; D: .; DNA: TGTGCCAGCGGAACAGAAACTTATAATTCACCCCTCCACTTT; CDR3: CASGTETYNSPLHF
J: TRBJ1-4; size: .; V: TRBV6-5; D: .; DNA: TGTGCCAGCAGTTCAGGGGAGGGGAGTGAAAAACTGTTTTTT; CDR3: CASSSGEGSEKLFF
J: TRBJ2-3; size: many; V: TRBV7-3; D: TRBD2; DNA: TGTGCCAGCAGCTTAACGGGGACTAGCGCTGATACGCAGTATTTT; CDR3: CASSLTGTSADTQYF
J: TRBJ2-3; size: .; V: TRBV5-1; D: TRBD1; DNA: TGCGCCAGCAGTCCCCCGGGACAGGGATCAGATACGCAGTATTTT; CDR3: CASSPPGQGSDTQYF
J: TRBJ1-3; size: few; V: TRBV28; D: TRBD1; DNA: TGTGCCAGCAGTGTGGGGGGACAGATTGGAAACACCATATATTTT; CDR3: CASSVGGQIGNTIYF
J: TRBJ2-3; size: many; V: TRBV6-5; D: .; DNA: TGTGCCAGCAGTTACCTAAGGGAGGTGGGCACAGATACGCAGTATTTT; CDR3: CASSYLREVGTDTQYF
J: TRBJ2-2; size: many; V: TRBV12-3/TRBV12-4; D: TRBD1; DNA: TGTGCCAGCAAGGGACAGGTGGGGGCCGGGGAGCTGTTTTTT; CDR3: CASKGQVGAGELFF
J: TRBJ2-5; size: many; V: TRBV28; D: TRBD1; DNA: TGTGCCAGCAGCCCAGGACAGGGGGCTGAGACCCAGTACTTC; CDR3: CASSPGQGAETQYF
J: TRBJ1-5; size: few; V: TRBV7-2; D: .; DNA: TGTGCCAGCAGCTTAGAGGGGCCCCCCAATCAGCCCCAGCATTTT; CDR3: CASSLEGPPNQPQHF
J: TRBJ2-5; size: many; V: TRBV20-1; D: TRBD2; DNA: TGCAGTGCTACTTCAATAGCGGGAGGTCAGCAAGAGACCCAGTACTTC; CDR3: CSATSIAGGQQETQYF
J: TRBJ1-1; size: .; V: TRBV11-2; D: .; DNA: TGTGCCAGCAGCTTACCCTGGGGGGGGAACACTGAAGCTTTCTTT; CDR3: CASSLPWGGNTEAFF
J: TRBJ2-7; size: .; V: TRBV25-1; D: .; DNA: TGTGCCAGCAAGGGGGAGGGCCGTTACGAGCAGTACTTC; CDR3: CASKGEGRYEQYF
J: TRBJ2-7; size: .; V: TRBV7-2; D: .; DNA: TGTGCCAGCAGCTTAGGGGTGGGCTACGAGCAGTACTTC; CDR3: CASSLGVGYEQYF
J: TRBJ2-3; size: many; V: TRBV28; D: .; DNA: TGTGCCAGCAGTTTATTGGCAGGGCGCGATACGCAGTATTTT; CDR3: CASSLLAGRDTQYF
J: TRBJ2-7; size: .; V: TRBV3-1; D: TRBD2; DNA: TGTGCCAGCAGCCTCACTAGCGGGAAAAACGAGCAGTACTTC; CDR3: CASSLTSGKNEQYF
J: TRBJ2-2; size: .; V: TRBV7-6; D: TRBD2; DNA: TGTGCCAGCAGCCGACCTGGGGGGGTCACCGGGGAGCTGTTTTTT; CDR3: CASSRPGGVTGELFF
J: TRBJ2-1; size: many; V: TRBV9; D: TRBD2; DNA: TGTGCCAGCAGCGTAGCTAGCGGGAGTTTTAGTGAGCAGTTCTTC; CDR3: CASSVASGSFSEQFF
J: TRBJ2-3; size: many; V: TRBV24-1; D: TRBD2; DNA: TGTGCCACCAGTGATACGCGGACTAGCGGGAGAGCAGATACGCAGTATTTT; CDR3: CATSDTRTSGRADTQYF
J: TRBJ1-2; size: medium-sized; V: TRBV30; D: .; DNA: TGTGCCTGGAGGGGTCTGGGGGATCCCTATGGCTACACCTTC; CDR3: CAWRGLGDPYGYTF
J: TRBJ2-5; size: few; V: TRBV19; D: .; DNA: TGTGCCAGTAGTTCAGGGTGGGAGACCCAGTACTTC; CDR3: CASSSGWETQYF
J: TRBJ2-1; size: many; V: TRBV2; D: .; DNA: TGTGCCAGCAGTGAAGCTAGAAGGGGTGAGCAGTTCTTC; CDR3: CASSEARRGEQFF
J: TRBJ2-1; size: many; V: TRBV29-1; D: TRBD2; DNA: TGCAGCGTCGGGACTAGCGGCGAGCAGTTCTTC; CDR3: CSVGTSGEQFF
J: TRBJ1-4; size: many; V: TRBV6-2/TRBV6-3; D: .; DNA: TGTGCCAGCAGTTACGAGCGACAGGCCCTAAATGAAAAACTGTTTTTT; CDR3: CASSYERQALNEKLFF
J: TRBJ2-3; size: many; V: TRBV6-2/TRBV6-3; D: .; DNA: TGTGCCAGCAGAAAGTTTACCACAGATACGCAGTATTTT; CDR3: CASRKFTTDTQYF
J: TRBJ2-7; size: many; V: TRBV12-3/TRBV12-4; D: .; DNA: TGTGCCAGCAGCTACACGACTAGTTCCTACGAGCAGTACTTC; CDR3: CASSYTTSSYEQYF
J: TRBJ1-1; size: many; V: TRBV6-1; D: .; DNA: TGTGCCAGCCAAAAGGCGTATGATGCCACTGAAGCTTTCTTT; CDR3: CASQKAYDATEAFF
J: TRBJ2-6; size: .; V: TRBV6-5; D: TRBD2; DNA: TGTGCCAGCAGTTCGTTTAGCGGGAGGTCAGGGGCCAACGTCCTGACTTTC; CDR3: CASSSFSGRSGANVLTF
J: TRBJ2-7; size: few; V: TRBV7-9; D: .; DNA: TGTGCCAGCAATTGGGTTGGGAGCGAGCAGTACTTC; CDR3: CASNWVGSEQYF
J: TRBJ2-7; size: many; V: TRBV7-9; D: .; DNA: TGTGCCAGCAGCTTAGAACGGACCTACGAGCAGTACTTC; CDR3: CASSLERTYEQYF
J: TRBJ1-2; size: .; V: TRBV20-1; D: TRBD1; DNA: TGCAGTGCTAGAGATTTACAGGGGGGTAGCTATGGCTACACCTTC; CDR3: CSARDLQGGSYGYTF